This T cell receptor (beta chain) was recorded in a study of T cells after yellow fever vaccination. Overall study context: Libraries from low-cell-number fractions were prepared with the SMART-Seq v4 Ultra Low Input RNA kit.

Overall study findings and caveats: Abundant clonotypes from the bulk population could get into FACS-sorted repertoires as contaminants. When the response was secondary, it was weaker but reached its peak faster, day 5 versus 15. Detected again after the booster were most primary-vaccination clones, at 95% to 98% CD4 and more than 70% CD8.

This clonotype was seen a handful of times. Its antigen is unidentified. TCRdb re-analysed the 5' RACE reads in MiXCR, keeping a single row per CDR3 protein. The table has 200,000 to 300,000 distinct CDR3 sequences, approximately 13% seen once. CDR3 length: 18 amino acids. CDR1 SGHTA and CDR2 FQGNSA come from the germline V gene. The trim removed 5 bases at V and 1 base at J, leaving 13 bases unmatched. This clonotype was obtained from a man aged 25-45 years who received the YFV17D yellow fever vaccine. The chain has TRBV7-2 and TRBJ2-1; 8 nucleotides match TRBD2. The sequencing here drew on CD4+ T cells sorted from PBMCs, taken 45 days after the yellow fever booster vaccination. This chain's CDR3 is CASSPTPGTRRSYNEQFF. In DNA, the CDR3 is TGTGCCAGCAGCCCAACCCCCGGGACTAGAAGATCCTACAATGAGCAGTTCTTC.